The sample holds many counts of the clone carrying this T cell receptor (beta chain). Its matching antigen is unknown. The V gene end was trimmed by 3 bases and the J gene end by 0 bases; junction bases not matched to a gene: 4. Germline CDR1 reads SGDLS; CDR2 reads YYNGEE. The CDR3 spans 15 residues. Researchers built TCR beta libraries using quantitative 5'-RACE with molecular barcodes. TCRdb re-derived calls from the 5' RACE reads in MiXCR, one entry per CDR3 protein. The sample holds about 25,000 distinct CDR3 sequences, roughly 2.4% seen once. This sample is part of a study of CD8 T cells in ankylosing spondylitis. Findings and caveats of the study: A CD8+ phenotype characterized the disease-linked clones, which were relatively rare in peripheral blood.

This sequence joins TRBV9 and TRBJ2-7, with 9 bases identical to TRBD2. This clonotype was sampled from a female donor with ankylosing spondylitis or in good health (not recorded which). Sequencing was done on a sample of blood, either unsorted or a sorted T cell fraction (not recorded which). CDR3 sequence: CASSALAGASYEQYF. The CDR3 nucleotides read TGTGCCAGCAGCGCTTTAGCGGGGGCCTCCTACGAGCAGTACTTC.